This record concerns one T cell receptor beta chain sequence. Its antigen is undetermined. V lost 7 bases, J lost 6 bases, and 9 bases stayed unmatched. The CDR3 is 13 amino acids. Germline V gives CDR1 MNHEY, CDR2 SVGAGI. The data originate from a study of graft-versus-host responses after intestinal transplantation. At the level of the study: All recipients were given anti-thymocyte globulin induction, and tacrolimus and steroids were then administered for around three years. Whole-study results and caveats: Maximum circulating GvH clone levels tracked with early post-transplant HvG decreases. Within the allografts of patients who had graft-donor T cell macrochimerism, graft-versus-host to host-versus-graft clonal ratios were high. GvH clones were identified in recipient marrow, with some first appearing in ileum or blood.

TCRdb keeps only in-frame clones here, not all; method: immunoSEQ multiplex PCR. The sample has about 130,000 clones; about 93% are singletons. The V and J genes are TRBV6-5 and TRBJ2-7; 7 bases agree with TRBD2. This specimen was unstimulated CD4+ T cells sorted from spleen or lymph node cells, taken before intestinal transplant. This clonotype originated in a human donor who received an intestinal transplant. The chain's CDR3 is CASKRGREGEQYF. CDR3 DNA: TGTGCCAGCAAACGGGGGAGGGAGGGCGAGCAGTACTTC.